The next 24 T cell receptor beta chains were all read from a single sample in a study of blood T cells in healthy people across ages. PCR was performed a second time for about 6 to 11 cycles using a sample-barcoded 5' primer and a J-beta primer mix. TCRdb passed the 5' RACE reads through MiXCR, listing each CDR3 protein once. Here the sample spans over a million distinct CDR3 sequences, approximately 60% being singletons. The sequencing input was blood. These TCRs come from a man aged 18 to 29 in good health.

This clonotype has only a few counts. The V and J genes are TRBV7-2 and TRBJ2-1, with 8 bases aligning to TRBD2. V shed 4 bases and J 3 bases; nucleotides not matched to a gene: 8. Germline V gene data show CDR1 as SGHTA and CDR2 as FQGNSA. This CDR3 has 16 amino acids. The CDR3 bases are TGTGCCAGCAGCTCCCAACTAGCGGTTGTCTACAATGAGCAGTTCTTC. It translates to CASSSQLAVVYNEQFF.

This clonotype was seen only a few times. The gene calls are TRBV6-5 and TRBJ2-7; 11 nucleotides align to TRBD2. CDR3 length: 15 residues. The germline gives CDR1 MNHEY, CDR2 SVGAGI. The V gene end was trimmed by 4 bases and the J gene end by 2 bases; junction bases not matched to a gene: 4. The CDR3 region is CASSSLAGAPYEQYF. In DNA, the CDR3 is TGTGCCAGCAGTTCACTAGCGGGAGCCCCCTACGAGCAGTACTTC.

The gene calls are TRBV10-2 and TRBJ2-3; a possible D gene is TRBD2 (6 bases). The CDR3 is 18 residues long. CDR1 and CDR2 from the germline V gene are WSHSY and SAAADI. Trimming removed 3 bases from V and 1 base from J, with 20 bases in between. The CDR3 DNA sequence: TGCGCCAGCAGTGAACCGCTCAAACTAGCAACGGGCACAGATACGCAGTATTTT. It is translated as CASSEPLKLATGTDTQYF.

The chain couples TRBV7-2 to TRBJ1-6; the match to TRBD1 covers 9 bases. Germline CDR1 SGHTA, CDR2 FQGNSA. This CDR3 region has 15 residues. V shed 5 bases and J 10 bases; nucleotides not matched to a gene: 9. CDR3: CASSPWDRARSPLHF. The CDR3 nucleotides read TGTGCCAGCAGCCCCTGGGACAGGGCGCGATCACCCCTCCACTTT.

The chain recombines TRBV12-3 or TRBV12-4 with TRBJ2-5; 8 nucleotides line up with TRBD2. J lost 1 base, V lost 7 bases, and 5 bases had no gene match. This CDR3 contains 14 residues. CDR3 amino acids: CASTPGLVQETQYF. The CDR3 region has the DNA TGTGCCAGCACCCCGGGACTAGTCCAAGAGACCCAGTACTTC.

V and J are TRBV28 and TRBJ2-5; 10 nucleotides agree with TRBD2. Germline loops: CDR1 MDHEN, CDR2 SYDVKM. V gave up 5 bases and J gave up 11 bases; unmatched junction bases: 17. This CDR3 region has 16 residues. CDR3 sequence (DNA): TGTGCCAGCAGTACCCCTAGCGGGGGCCGCGATCCTGAGCAGTACTTC. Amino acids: CASSTPSGGRDPEQYF. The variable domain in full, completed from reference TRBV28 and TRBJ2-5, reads DVKVTQSSRYLVKRTGEKVFLECVQDMDHENMFWYRQDPGLGLRLIYFSYDVKMKEKGDIPEGYSVSREKKERFSLILESASTNQTSMYLCASSTPSGGRDPEQYFGPGTRLLVL.

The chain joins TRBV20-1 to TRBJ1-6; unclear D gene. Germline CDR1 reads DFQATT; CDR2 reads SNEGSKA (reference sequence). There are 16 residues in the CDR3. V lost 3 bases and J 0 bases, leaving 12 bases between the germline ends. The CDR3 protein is CSASDTPGSYNSPLHF. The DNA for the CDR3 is TGCAGTGCTAGTGATACTCCGGGCTCCTATAATTCACCCCTCCACTTT.

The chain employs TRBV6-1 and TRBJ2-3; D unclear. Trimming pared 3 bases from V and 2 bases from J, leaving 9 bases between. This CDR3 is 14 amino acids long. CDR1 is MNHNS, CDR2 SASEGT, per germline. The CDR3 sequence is CASSDGLYTDTQYF. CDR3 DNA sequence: TGTGCCAGCAGTGACGGGCTATACACAGATACGCAGTATTTT.

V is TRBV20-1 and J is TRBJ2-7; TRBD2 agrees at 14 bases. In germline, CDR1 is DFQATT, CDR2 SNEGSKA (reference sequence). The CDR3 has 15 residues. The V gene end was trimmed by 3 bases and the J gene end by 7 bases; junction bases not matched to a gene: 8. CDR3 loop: CSAREGTSGSNEQYF. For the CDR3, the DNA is TGCAGTGCTAGGGAGGGGACTAGCGGGAGTAATGAGCAGTACTTC.

The CDR3 loop reads CATSASPVSYEQFF. The CDR3 DNA is TGTGCCACCAGCGCAAGTCCGGTTAGTTATGAGCAGTTCTTC. This sequence joins TRBV15 and TRBJ2-1; D remains unclear. The germline V gene encodes CDR1 LNHNV and CDR2 YYDKDF (reference sequence). The CDR3 has 14 residues. Trimming shortened V by 5 bases and J by 8 bases, and 16 bases separated the two germline ends.

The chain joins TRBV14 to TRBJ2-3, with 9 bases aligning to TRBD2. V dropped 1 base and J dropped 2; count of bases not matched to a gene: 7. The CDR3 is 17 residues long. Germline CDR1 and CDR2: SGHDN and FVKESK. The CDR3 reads CASSQGWSGRHTDTQYF. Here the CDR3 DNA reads TGTGCCAGCAGCCAAGGTTGGAGCGGGAGGCACACAGATACGCAGTATTTT.

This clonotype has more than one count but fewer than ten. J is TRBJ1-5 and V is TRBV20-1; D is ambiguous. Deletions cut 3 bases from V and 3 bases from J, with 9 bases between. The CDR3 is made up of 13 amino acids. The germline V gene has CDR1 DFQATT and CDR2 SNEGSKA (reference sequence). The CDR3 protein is CSARFGDNQPQHF. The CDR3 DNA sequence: TGCAGTGCTAGGTTCGGGGACAATCAGCCCCAGCATTTT.

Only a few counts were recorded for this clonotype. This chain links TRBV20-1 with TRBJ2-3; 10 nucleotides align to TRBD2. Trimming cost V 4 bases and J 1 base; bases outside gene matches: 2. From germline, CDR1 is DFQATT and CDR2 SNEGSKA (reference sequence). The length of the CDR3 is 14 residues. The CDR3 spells CSAIGTSGTDTQYF. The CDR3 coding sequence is TGCAGTGCTATCGGGACTAGCGGCACAGATACGCAGTATTTT.

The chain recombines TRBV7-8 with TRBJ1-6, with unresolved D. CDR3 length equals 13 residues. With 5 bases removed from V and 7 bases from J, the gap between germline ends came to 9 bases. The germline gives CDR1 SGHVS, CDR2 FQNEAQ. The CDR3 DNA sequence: TGTGCCAGCAGCGTAGTAGAGAATTCACCCCTCCACTTT. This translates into CASSVVENSPLHF. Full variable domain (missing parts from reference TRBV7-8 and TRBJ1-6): GAGVSQSPRYKVAKRGQDVALRCDPISGHVSLFWYQQALGQGPEFLTYFQNEAQLDKSGLPSDRFFAERPEGSVSTLKIQRTQQEDSAVYLCASSVVENSPLHFGNGTRLTVT.

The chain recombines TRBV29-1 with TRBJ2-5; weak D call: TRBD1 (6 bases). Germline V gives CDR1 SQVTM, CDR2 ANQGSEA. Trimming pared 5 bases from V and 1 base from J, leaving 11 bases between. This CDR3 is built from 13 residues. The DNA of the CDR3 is TGCAGCGTTTATTACAGGGCCCAAGAGACCCAGTACTTC. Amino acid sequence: CSVYYRAQETQYF.

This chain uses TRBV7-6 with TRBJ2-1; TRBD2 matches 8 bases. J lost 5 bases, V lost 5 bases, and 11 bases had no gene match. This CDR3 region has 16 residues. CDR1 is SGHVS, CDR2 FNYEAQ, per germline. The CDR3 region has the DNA TGTGCCAGCAGCCCCTCCGGGGGGGCTACCCACAATGAGCAGTTCTTC. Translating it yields CASSPSGGATHNEQFF.

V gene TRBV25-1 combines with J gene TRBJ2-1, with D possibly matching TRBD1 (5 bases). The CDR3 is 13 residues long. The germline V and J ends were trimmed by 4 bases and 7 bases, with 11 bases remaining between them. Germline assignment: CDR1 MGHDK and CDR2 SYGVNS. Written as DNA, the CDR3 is TGTGCCAGCAGTGCCCTAGGGGCTAATGAGCAGTTCTTC. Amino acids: CASSALGANEQFF.

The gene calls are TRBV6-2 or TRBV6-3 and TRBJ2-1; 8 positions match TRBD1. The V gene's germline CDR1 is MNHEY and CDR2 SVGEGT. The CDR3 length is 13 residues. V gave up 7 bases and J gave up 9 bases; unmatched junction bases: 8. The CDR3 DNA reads TGTGCCAGCAACCTCGACAGGGGTCTTGAGCAGTTCTTC. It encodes CASNLDRGLEQFF.

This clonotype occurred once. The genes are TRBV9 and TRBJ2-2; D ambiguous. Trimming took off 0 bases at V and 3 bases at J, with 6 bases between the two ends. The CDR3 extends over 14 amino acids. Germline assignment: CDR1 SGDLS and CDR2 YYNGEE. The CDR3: CASSVVYDTGELFF. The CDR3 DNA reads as TGTGCCAGCAGCGTAGTGTATGACACCGGGGAGCTGTTTTTT.

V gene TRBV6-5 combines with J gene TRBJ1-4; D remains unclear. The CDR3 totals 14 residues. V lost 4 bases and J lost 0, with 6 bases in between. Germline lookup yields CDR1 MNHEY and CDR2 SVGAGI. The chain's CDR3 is CASSSLTTNEKLFF. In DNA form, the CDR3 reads TGTGCCAGCAGTTCTCTAACAACTAATGAAAAACTGTTTTTT.

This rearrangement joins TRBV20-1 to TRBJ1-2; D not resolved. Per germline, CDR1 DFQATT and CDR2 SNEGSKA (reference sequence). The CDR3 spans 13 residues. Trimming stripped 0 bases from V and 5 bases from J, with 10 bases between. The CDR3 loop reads CSARDEDGYGYTF. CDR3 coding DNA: TGCAGTGCTAGAGATGAGGACGGATATGGCTACACCTTC.

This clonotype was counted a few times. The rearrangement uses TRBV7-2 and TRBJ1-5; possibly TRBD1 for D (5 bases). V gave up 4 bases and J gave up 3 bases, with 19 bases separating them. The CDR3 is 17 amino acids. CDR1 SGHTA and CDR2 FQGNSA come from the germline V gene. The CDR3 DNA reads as TGTGCCAGCAGCTACCTGGGGCACAGATCCTCCAATCAGCCCCAGCATTTT. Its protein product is CASSYLGHRSSNQPQHF.

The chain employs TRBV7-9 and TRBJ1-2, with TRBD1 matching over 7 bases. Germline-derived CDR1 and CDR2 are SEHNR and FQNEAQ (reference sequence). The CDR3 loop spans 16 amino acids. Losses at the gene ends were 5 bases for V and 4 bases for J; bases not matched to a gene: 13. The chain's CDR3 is CASSVPGTVFAYGYTF. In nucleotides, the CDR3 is TGTGCCAGCAGCGTCCCCGGGACAGTCTTCGCCTATGGCTACACCTTC.

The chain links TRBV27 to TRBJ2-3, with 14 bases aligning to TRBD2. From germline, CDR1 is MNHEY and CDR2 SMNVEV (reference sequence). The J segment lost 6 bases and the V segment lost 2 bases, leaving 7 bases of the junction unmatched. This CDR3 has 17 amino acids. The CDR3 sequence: CASSLLTSGGAGDTQYF. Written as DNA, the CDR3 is TGTGCCAGCAGTTTACTGACTAGCGGGGGGGCCGGTGATACGCAGTATTTT.